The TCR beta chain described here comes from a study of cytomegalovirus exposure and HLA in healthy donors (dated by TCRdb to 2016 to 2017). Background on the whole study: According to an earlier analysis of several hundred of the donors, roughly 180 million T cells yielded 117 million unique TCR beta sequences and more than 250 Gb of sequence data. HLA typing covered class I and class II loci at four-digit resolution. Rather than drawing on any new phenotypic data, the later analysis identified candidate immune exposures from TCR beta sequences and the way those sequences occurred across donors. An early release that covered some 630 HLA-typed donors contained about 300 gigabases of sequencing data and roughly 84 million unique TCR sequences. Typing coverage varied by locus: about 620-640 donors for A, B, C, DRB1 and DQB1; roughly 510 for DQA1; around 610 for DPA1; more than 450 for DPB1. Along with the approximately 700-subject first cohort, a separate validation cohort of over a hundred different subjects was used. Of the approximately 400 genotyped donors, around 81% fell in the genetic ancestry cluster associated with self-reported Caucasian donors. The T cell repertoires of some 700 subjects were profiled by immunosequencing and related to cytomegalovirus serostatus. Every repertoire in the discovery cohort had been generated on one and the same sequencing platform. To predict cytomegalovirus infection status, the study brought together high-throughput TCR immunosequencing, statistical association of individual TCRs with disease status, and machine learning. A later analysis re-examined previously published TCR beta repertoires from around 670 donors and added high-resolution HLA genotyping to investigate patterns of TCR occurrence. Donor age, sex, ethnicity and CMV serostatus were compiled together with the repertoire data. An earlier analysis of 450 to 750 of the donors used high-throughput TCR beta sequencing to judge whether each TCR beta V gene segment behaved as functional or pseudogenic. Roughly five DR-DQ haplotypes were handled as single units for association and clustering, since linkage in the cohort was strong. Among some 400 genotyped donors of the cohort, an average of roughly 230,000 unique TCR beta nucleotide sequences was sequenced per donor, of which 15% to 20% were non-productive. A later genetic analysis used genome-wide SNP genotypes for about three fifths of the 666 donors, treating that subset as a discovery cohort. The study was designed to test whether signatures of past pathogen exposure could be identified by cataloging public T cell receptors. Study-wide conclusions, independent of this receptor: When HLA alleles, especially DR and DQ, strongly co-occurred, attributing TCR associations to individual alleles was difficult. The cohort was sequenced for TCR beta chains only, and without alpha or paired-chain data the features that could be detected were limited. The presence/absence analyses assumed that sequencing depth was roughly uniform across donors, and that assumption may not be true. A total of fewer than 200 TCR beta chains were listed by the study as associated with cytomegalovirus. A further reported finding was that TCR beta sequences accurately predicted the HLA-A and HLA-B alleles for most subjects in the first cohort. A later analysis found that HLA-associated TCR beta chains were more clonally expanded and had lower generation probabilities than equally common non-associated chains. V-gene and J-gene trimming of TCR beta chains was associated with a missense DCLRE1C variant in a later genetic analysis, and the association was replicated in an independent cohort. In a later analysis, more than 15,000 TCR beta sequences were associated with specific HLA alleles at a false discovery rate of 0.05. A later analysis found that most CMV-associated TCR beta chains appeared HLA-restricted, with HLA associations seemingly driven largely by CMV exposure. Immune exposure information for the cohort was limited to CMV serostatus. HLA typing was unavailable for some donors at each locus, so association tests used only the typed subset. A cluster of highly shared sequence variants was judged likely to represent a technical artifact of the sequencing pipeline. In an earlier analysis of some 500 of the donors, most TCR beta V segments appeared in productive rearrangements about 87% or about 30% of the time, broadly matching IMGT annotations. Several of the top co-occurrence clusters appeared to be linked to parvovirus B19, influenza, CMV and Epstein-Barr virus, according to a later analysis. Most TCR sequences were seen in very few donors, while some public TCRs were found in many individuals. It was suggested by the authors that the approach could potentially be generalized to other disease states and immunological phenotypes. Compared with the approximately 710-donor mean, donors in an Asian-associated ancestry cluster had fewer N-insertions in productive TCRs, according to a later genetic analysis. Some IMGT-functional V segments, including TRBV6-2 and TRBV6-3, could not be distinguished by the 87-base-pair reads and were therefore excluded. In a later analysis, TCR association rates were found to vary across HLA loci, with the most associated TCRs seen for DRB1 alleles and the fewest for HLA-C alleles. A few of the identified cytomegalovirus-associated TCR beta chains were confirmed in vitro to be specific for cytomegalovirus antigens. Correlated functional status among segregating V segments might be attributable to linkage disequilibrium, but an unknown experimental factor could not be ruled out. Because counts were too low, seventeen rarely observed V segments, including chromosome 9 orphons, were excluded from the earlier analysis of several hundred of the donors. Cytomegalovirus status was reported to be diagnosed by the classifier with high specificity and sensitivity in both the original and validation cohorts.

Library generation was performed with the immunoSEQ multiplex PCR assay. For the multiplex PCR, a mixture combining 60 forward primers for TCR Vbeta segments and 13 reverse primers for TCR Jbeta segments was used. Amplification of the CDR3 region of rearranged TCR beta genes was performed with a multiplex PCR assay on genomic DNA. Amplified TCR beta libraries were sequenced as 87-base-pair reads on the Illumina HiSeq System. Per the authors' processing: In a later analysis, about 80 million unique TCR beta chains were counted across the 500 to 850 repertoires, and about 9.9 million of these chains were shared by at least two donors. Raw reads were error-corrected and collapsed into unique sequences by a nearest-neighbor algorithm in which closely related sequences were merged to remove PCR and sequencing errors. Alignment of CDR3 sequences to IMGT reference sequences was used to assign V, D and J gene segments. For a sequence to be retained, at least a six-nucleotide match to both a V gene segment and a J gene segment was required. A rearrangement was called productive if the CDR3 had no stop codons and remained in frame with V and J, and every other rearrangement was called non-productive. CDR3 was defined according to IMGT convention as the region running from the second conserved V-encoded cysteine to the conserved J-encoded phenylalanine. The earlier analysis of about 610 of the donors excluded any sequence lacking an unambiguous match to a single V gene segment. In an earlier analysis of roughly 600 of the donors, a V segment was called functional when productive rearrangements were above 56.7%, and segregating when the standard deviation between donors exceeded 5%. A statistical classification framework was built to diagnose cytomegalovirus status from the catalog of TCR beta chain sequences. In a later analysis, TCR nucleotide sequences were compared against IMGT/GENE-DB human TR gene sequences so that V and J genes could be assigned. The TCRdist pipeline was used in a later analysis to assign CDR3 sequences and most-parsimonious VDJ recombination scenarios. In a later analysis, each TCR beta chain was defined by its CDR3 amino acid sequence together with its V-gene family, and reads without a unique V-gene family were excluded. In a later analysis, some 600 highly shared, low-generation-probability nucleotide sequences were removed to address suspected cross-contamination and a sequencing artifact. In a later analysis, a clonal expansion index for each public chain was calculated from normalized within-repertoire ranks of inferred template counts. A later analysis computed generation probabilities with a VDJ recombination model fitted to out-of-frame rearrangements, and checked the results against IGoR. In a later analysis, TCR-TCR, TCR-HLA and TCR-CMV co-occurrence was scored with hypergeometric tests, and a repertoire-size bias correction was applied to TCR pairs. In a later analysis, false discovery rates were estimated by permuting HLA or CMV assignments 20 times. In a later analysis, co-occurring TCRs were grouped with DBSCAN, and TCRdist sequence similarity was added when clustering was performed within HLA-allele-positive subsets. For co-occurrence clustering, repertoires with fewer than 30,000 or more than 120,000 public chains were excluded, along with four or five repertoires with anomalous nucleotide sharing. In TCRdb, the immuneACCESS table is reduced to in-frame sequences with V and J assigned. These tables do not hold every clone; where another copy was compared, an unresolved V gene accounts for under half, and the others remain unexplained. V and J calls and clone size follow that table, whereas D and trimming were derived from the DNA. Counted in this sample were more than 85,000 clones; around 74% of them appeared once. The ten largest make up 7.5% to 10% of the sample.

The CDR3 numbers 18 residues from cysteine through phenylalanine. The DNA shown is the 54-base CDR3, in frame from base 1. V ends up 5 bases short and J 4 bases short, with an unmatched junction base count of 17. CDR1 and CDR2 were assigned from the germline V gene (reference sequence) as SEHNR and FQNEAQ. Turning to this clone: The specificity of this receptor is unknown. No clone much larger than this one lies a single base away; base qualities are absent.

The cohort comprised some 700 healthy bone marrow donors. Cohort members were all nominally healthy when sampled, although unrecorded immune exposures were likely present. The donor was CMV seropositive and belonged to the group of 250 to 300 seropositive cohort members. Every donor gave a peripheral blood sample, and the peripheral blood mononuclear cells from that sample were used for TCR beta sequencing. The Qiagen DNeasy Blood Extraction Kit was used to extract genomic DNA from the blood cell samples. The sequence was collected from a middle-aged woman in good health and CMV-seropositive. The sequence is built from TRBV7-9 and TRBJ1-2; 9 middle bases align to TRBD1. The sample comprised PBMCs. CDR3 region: CASSNHRGRGGVIYGYTF. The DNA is TGTGCCAGCAGCAACCACAGGGGGCGCGGAGGTGTAATCTATGGCTACACCTTC.